Listed below are T cell receptor beta chains from one sample, sequenced in a study of OX40 agonist ivuxolimab in advanced cancers. Method: immunoSEQ multiplex PCR; TCRdb's copy keeps in-frame clones and lacks some. The sample shows 35,000 to 50,000 clones, 75% to 90% of them seen only once. Sequenced material: CD4+ or CD8+ T cells sorted from blood, taken in a trial of the OX40 agonist ivuxolimab. The receptors were gathered from an adult with an advanced solid tumor such as melanoma, head and neck, liver or kidney cancer. Both conserved end residues are part of each CDR3. The order of the fields is D gene, V gene, clone size, J gene, CDR3 DNA, CDR3 protein. The D gene is left open where the match is weak. The size field is filled for only some rows; it gives once, few, many or a size class.

-	TRBV6-1	-	TRBJ1-1	TGTGCCAGCAGTGAGGCCGAAAGAGGCACTGAAGCTTTCTTT	CASSEAERGTEAFF
TRBD1	TRBV7-7	-	TRBJ2-3	TGTGCCAGCAGCGCCGGACAGGGAAGGACAGATACGCAGTATTTT	CASSAGQGRTDTQYF
-	TRBV7-9	-	TRBJ1-5	TGTGCCAGCAGTTTGGGACATAGCAATCAGCCCCAGCATTTT	CASSLGHSNQPQHF
-	TRBV6-5	-	TRBJ2-1	TGTGCCAGCAGGTACCAGATGACTACGGCCCCGATCTTC	CASRYQMTTAPIF
TRBD1	TRBV7-9	-	TRBJ1-3	TGTGCCAGCAGCTCTATTGACAGGGATGGAAACACCATATATTTT	CASSSIDRDGNTIYF
TRBD1	TRBV28	-	TRBJ2-2	TGTGCCAGCAGTTCACCGACAGGGAACGGGGGGGAGCTGTTTTTT	CASSSPTGNGGELFF
-	TRBV20-1	-	TRBJ2-5	TGCAGTACGGGGCCTCAAGAGACCCAGTACTTC	CSTGPQETQYF
-	TRBV6-5	-	TRBJ2-2	TGTGCCAGCAGCCCCCTGGGGGTGGCCGGGGAGCTGTTTTTT	CASSPLGVAGELFF
TRBD2	TRBV7-6	few	TRBJ2-1	TGTGCCAGCAGCGCCCCTAGCGGGAGTCTTAATGAGCAGTTCTTC	CASSAPSGSLNEQFF
TRBD1	TRBV7-3	-	TRBJ1-1	TGTGCCAGCAGCTTCCAGGGGGGGACTGAAGCTTTCTTT	CASSFQGGTEAFF
-	TRBV28	-	TRBJ2-7	TGTGCCAGCAGTACTACCCCCTACGAGCAGTACTTC	CASSTTPYEQYF
TRBD2	TRBV2	few	TRBJ2-1	TGTGCCAGCAGTCTAGCGGGGGGGCTCAATGAGCAGTTCTTC	CASSLAGGLNEQFF
-	TRBV19	-	TRBJ2-2	TGTGCCAGTAGGGGCAGTCATTACACCGGGGAGCTGTTTTTT	CASRGSHYTGELFF
TRBD1	TRBV29-1	-	TRBJ1-1	TGCAGCGTTGTACAGGGGGTCACTGAAGCTTTCTTT	CSVVQGVTEAFF
-	TRBV7-9	few	TRBJ2-3	TGTGCCAGCAGCTTACAGGGGGATACGCAGTATTTT	CASSLQGDTQYF
TRBD1	TRBV13	-	TRBJ1-2	TGTGCCAGCAGTTTGGACAGGGCAGGGTCCTATGGCTACACCTTC	CASSLDRAGSYGYTF
-	TRBV30	-	TRBJ2-7	TGTGCCTGGAGAATCGCGGCCGAGCAGTACTTC	CAWRIAAEQYF
TRBD1	TRBV28	-	TRBJ1-4	TGTGCCACAGGGGGCTGGGAAAAACTGTTTTTT	CATGGWEKLFF
-	TRBV6-1	-	TRBJ2-2	TGTGCCAGCAGTGAAACCCCAAACCGCCCCACCGGGGAGCTGTTTTTT	CASSETPNRPTGELFF
-	TRBV18	-	TRBJ1-3	TGTGCCAGCTCACCCCCAGCAGGGCCTTACTCCGGAAACACCATATATTTT	CASSPPAGPYSGNTIYF
-	TRBV10-3	once	TRBJ2-4	TGTGCCATCAGTGAGTCGCCCGGCTACAAAAACATTCAGTACTTC	CAISESPGYKNIQYF
-	TRBV4-3	once	TRBJ2-7	TGCGCCAGCAGCGATGGGACTCATGAGCAGTACTTC	CASSDGTHEQYF
TRBD1	TRBV5-5	-	TRBJ2-7	TGTGCCAGCAGCTGGGACAGGGACTACGAGCAGTACTTC	CASSWDRDYEQYF
-	TRBV7-6	-	TRBJ2-2	TGTGCCAGCAGCGTGGGCACCGGGATTCCAACCGGGGAGCTGTTTTTT	CASSVGTGIPTGELFF
-	TRBV6-4	-	TRBJ2-7	TGTGCCAGCAGCGAGACAGCCAACTACGAGCAGTACTTC	CASSETANYEQYF
-	TRBV5-1	-	TRBJ1-2	TGCGCCAGCAGCTCCAAGGAAGGGAGCTATGGCTACACCTTC	CASSSKEGSYGYTF
TRBD2	TRBV7-8	few	TRBJ2-5	TGTGCCAGCAGACCAAGAAGGGCTAGCGGGGAAGAGACCCAGTACTTC	CASRPRRASGEETQYF
-	TRBV19	-	TRBJ1-1	TGTGCCACCGCCCCTCAGGGCGGGAACACTGAAGCTTTCTTT	CATAPQGGNTEAFF
TRBD2	TRBV27	-	TRBJ2-7	TGTGCCAGCAGTCCCTCCGGGGCTAGCGGGAACTACTACGAGCAGTACTTC	CASSPSGASGNYYEQYF
TRBD1	TRBV7-2	-	TRBJ2-7	TGTGCCAGCAGCTTAGTAGGCGGACAGGGGGCTTACGAGCAGTACTTC	CASSLVGGQGAYEQYF
TRBD1	TRBV15	-	TRBJ2-2	TGTGCCACCAGCAGGATCGGACAGGTCGGCGGGGAGCTGTTTTTT	CATSRIGQVGGELFF
TRBD1	TRBV18	-	TRBJ1-4	TGTGCCAGCAACAGGGGGTTTAATGAAAAACTGTTTTTT	CASNRGFNEKLFF
-	TRBV27	once	TRBJ2-1	TGTGCCAGCAGGTTATCCATATTCGGACCGTACAGCTCCTACAATGAGCAGTTCTTC	CASRLSIFGPYSSYNEQFF
TRBD1	TRBV7-3	-	TRBJ2-1	TGTGCCAGCAGCTTTTCCCCCCCGACAGGGGTGTACAATGAGCAGTTCTTC	CASSFSPPTGVYNEQFF
-	TRBV11-2	-	TRBJ1-6	TGTGCCAGCAGCTTAGCCGCCGGCATCTACGAACCCCTCCACTTT	CASSLAAGIYEPLHF
TRBD1	TRBV29-1	-	TRBJ1-1	TGCAGCGTTGAAGATCCTCGGACAGGGGGCTTAATCACTGAAGCTTTCTTT	CSVEDPRTGGLITEAFF
-	TRBV9	-	TRBJ2-2	TGTGCCAGCAGCTCCCCCACAGGGTCTGACACCGGGGAGCTGTTTTTT	CASSSPTGSDTGELFF
-	TRBV11-2	-	TRBJ2-7	TGTGCCAGCAGCTTAGCCGGGAGCTACGAGCAGTACTTC	CASSLAGSYEQYF
-	TRBV11-2	-	TRBJ2-5	TGTGCCAGCAGCTTCATCATCGGATCCAGGGTGTCCCAAGAGACCCAGTACTTC	CASSFIIGSRVSQETQYF
-	TRBV27	-	TRBJ1-2	TGTGCCAGCTATGACAGACTTAACTATGGCTACACCTTC	CASYDRLNYGYTF
TRBD1	TRBV6-1	-	TRBJ2-7	TGTGCCAGCAGTCCAGACAGGGGCTCCTACGAGCAGTACTTC	CASSPDRGSYEQYF
-	TRBV6-4	-	TRBJ1-5	TGTGCCAGCAGGGAAAGACAGGGCAATCAGCCCCAGCATTTT	CASRERQGNQPQHF
-	TRBV5-4	-	TRBJ1-5	TGTGCCAGCAGCCAAGGGCCTGGGAATCAGCCCCAGCATTTT	CASSQGPGNQPQHF
TRBD2	TRBV18	-	TRBJ2-7	TGTGCCAGCTCAACCACAACTAGCGGGAAGACCTACGAGCAGTACTTC	CASSTTTSGKTYEQYF
TRBD2	TRBV28	-	TRBJ2-1	TGTGCCAGCAGTGGGACTAGCCCAAACAATGAGCAGTTCTTC	CASSGTSPNNEQFF
-	TRBV28	-	TRBJ2-3	TGTGCCAGCAGGGGGTCCGGTCTGGGCACAGATACGCAGTATTTT	CASRGSGLGTDTQYF
-	TRBV19	-	TRBJ1-1	TGTGCCAGTAGTATCTTAGGGGAGGAGACTGAAGCTTTCTTT	CASSILGEETEAFF
-	TRBV4-1	-	TRBJ2-2	TGCGCCAGCAGCCACCCTCACAGGGGGGGGGCGAACACCGGGGAGCTGTTTTTT	CASSHPHRGGANTGELFF
-	TRBV15	-	TRBJ2-1	TGTGCCACCAGCTCGGAATATGCAGGGGAGGTCAATGAGCAGTTCTTC	CATSSEYAGEVNEQFF
TRBD2	TRBV2	-	TRBJ2-3	TGTGCCAGCAGCCCCGGGACTACCCGCACAGATACGCAGTATTTT	CASSPGTTRTDTQYF
-	TRBV13	-	TRBJ1-6	TGTGCCAGCACCTCTGGGACCATCAATTCACCCCTCCACTTT	CASTSGTINSPLHF
-	TRBV11-3	-	TRBJ2-2	TGTGCCAGCAGCGTAGAGGGGGGCACAGACACCGGGGAGCTGTTTTTT	CASSVEGGTDTGELFF
-	TRBV19	-	TRBJ1-5	TGTGCCAGTAGTAATCAGGCTCAGCCCCAGCATTTT	CASSNQAQPQHF
TRBD1	TRBV18	-	TRBJ2-2	TGTGCCAGCGAGACAGGGGGCCGGGACGGGGAGCTGTTTTTT	CASETGGRDGELFF
-	TRBV19	-	TRBJ1-6	TGTGCCAGTAGTATCGACTCTGGACCGATGAATTCACCCCTCCACTTT	CASSIDSGPMNSPLHF